The 9 T cell receptor beta chains given below trace back to one sample, sequenced in a study of blood T cell repertoires in COVID-19. TCRdb keeps only in-frame clones here, not all; method: immunoSEQ multiplex PCR. This sample has 350,000 to 450,000 clones, with about 88% found just once. The sequenced sample was PBMCs or T cells enriched from blood (not recorded which). The origin of the receptors is a woman younger than 35 who had been exposed to COVID-19.

This chain links TRBV4-2 with TRBJ1-1; TRBD1 aligns across 8 bases. The V gene end was trimmed by 0 bases and the J gene end by 4 bases; junction bases not matched to a gene: 16. CDR3 length: 19 amino acids. CDR1 is LGHNA, CDR2 YNFKEQ, per germline. CDR3: CASSQDFTGPETGGTEAFF. The DNA of the CDR3 is TGTGCCAGCAGCCAAGATTTCACAGGACCCGAAACAGGGGGCACTGAAGCTTTCTTT.

The rearrangement joins TRBV28 to TRBJ2-1; D perhaps matches TRBD2 (6 bases). V was cut by 6 bases and J by 8 bases, with 11 bases left in between. The germline V gene encodes CDR1 MDHEN and CDR2 SYDVKM. The length of the CDR3 is 12 residues. Here the CDR3 reads CASRSWGDEQFF. The CDR3 DNA sequence: TGTGCCAGCAGGAGCTGGGGGGATGAGCAGTTCTTC.

The V gene is TRBV18, the J gene TRBJ2-7, with a tentative D call TRBD1 (6 bases). The CDR3 runs 11 residues. With 4 bases removed from V and 6 bases from J, the gap between germline ends came to 7 bases. The germline CDR1 and CDR2 sequences are KGHSH and LQKENI. The CDR3 DNA reads as TGTGCCAGCTCACGAGGGGGCGAGCAGTACTTC. This codes for CASSRGGEQYF.

The chain combines TRBV4-1 with TRBJ1-3; TRBD1 might be the D (6 bases). The CDR3 is made up of 16 amino acids. V lost 3 bases to trimming and J lost 1 base, with 13 bases between them. Per germline, CDR1 MGHRA and CDR2 YSYEKL. The CDR3 spells CASSQGRTVSGNTIYF. Written as DNA, the CDR3 is TGCGCCAGCAGCCAGGGCCGGACAGTTTCTGGAAACACCATATATTTT.

V is TRBV28 and J is TRBJ1-1; TRBD1 aligns across 10 bases. The CDR3 contains 15 residues. J lost 4 bases, V lost 4 bases, and 6 bases had no gene match. Germline CDR1 MDHEN, CDR2 SYDVKM. CDR3 protein: CASSSRTGGSTEAFF. For the CDR3, the DNA is TGTGCCAGCAGTTCCCGGACAGGGGGGAGCACTGAAGCTTTCTTT.

This clone has just a few counts. This chain uses TRBV7-9 with TRBJ2-7, with 7 bases identical to TRBD2. Unmatched junction bases numbered 3, after V lost 6 bases and J lost 7 bases. From germline, CDR1 is SEHNR and CDR2 FQNEAQ (reference sequence). The CDR3 length is 11 residues. CDR3 loop: CASRNGGEQYF. The CDR3 DNA is TGTGCCAGCAGGAACGGGGGGGAGCAGTACTTC.

The rearrangement links TRBV4-1 to TRBJ1-6, with D possibly matching TRBD1 (5 bases). Per germline, CDR1 MGHRA and CDR2 YSYEKL. Trimming cost V 0 bases and J 10 bases, with 16 bases left between them. The length of the CDR3 is 16 residues. The CDR3 loop is CASSQDTTGGWSPLHF. The CDR3, as DNA: TGCGCCAGCAGCCAAGATACTACAGGTGGTTGGTCACCCCTCCACTTT.

J is TRBJ2-5 and V is TRBV3-1 (or the pseudogene TRBV3-2); TRBD1 matches at 12 bases. Trimming removed 5 bases from V and 5 bases from J; junction bases left unmatched: 9. Germline V gene lookup returns CDR1 LGHDT and CDR2 YNNKEL (reference sequence). The CDR3 loop spans 16 amino acids. The CDR3 spells CASSSRDRGLSETQYF. The CDR3 DNA sequence: TGTGCCAGCAGCTCTCGGGACAGGGGGCTGAGTGAGACCCAGTACTTC.

This chain uses TRBV12-3 or TRBV12-4 with TRBJ2-7; maybe TRBD1 (5 bases). V lost 5 bases and J lost 4, with 9 bases in between. CDR3 length: 12 residues. CDR3: CASSTSGYEQYF. As DNA, the CDR3 is TGTGCCAGCAGTACATCAGGGTACGAGCAGTACTTC.